A single sample gave rise to the 14 T cell receptor beta chains below, sequenced in a study of blood T cell repertoires in COVID-19. Some clones are missing from TCRdb's copy, which holds only in-frame ones; the method was immunoSEQ multiplex PCR. The data show about 160,000 clones, less than 85% seen once. The specimen was peripheral blood. The source is a woman in her thirties or forties with COVID-19, enrolled during active disease.

The rearrangement links TRBV28 to TRBJ2-7; 7 bases are a match to TRBD1. Germline V gene sequence: CDR1 MDHEN, CDR2 SYDVKM. V lost 3 bases, J lost 9 bases, and 14 bases stayed unmatched. The CDR3 has 15 amino acids. The CDR3, as DNA: TGTGCCAGCAGTTTCCCGGGTCAGGGGGATGGGAGGCAGTACGTC. It yields the protein CASSFPGQGDGRQYV.

The chain is built from TRBV30 and TRBJ2-2; TRBD1 is a possible D gene (6 bases). Germline V gene data show CDR1 as GTSNPN and CDR2 as SVGIG (reference sequence). CDR3 length equals 15 residues. V was clipped by 1 base and J by 7 bases, with 16 bases between them. The chain's CDR3 is CAWSGSAGEVGELFF. DNA for the CDR3: TGTGCCTGGAGTGGCTCGGCAGGGGAAGTCGGGGAGCTGTTTTTT.

This clone was counted once. The V and J genes are TRBV10-2 and TRBJ1-1; D might be TRBD1 (6 bases). The CDR3 has 15 amino acids. V lost 3 bases to trimming and J lost 6 bases, with 17 bases between them. Germline V gene sequence: CDR1 WSHSY, CDR2 SAAADI. This CDR3 reads CASSDQNRVGAEAFF. In DNA form, the CDR3 reads TGCGCCAGCAGTGACCAAAACAGGGTTGGTGCTGAAGCTTTCTTT.

The chain links TRBV12-3 or TRBV12-4 to TRBJ2-7; D unclear. CDR3 length equals 13 residues. Trimming stripped 7 bases from V and 0 bases from J, with 10 bases between. CDR3 residues: CASNSSPSYEQYF. The DNA of the CDR3 is TGTGCCAGCAATTCGTCTCCCTCCTACGAGCAGTACTTC.

V and J are TRBV7-9 and TRBJ1-1; the D is unclear. There are 13 residues in the CDR3. From germline, CDR1 is SEHNR and CDR2 FQNEAQ (reference sequence). Trimming removed 3 bases at V and 7 bases at J, with 12 bases between. Written as DNA, the CDR3 is TGTGCCAGCAGCTTCGGGGTAGGGTTTGAAGCTTTCTTT. It yields the protein CASSFGVGFEAFF.

The V gene is TRBV28, the J gene TRBJ1-1; TRBD1 matches at 9 bases. J was trimmed by 3 bases and V by 6 bases; bases with no gene match: 5. Germline V CDR1 and CDR2: MDHEN, SYDVKM. CDR3 length: 14 amino acids. CDR3 protein: CASRTGGLDTEAFF. In DNA, the CDR3 is TGTGCCAGCAGGACAGGGGGTTTGGACACTGAAGCTTTCTTT.

The rearrangement uses TRBV19 and TRBJ2-7; 7 bases are shared with TRBD2. Trimming removed 8 bases from V and 1 base from J; junction bases left unmatched: 11. Germline V CDR1 and CDR2: LNHDA, SQIVND (reference sequence). The CDR3 has 15 residues. The chain's CDR3 is CASAAGVALSYEQYF. In DNA, the CDR3 is TGTGCCAGTGCCGCGGGAGTTGCGCTATCCTACGAGCAGTACTTC.

This clone appeared a single time. The V and J genes are TRBV11-3 and TRBJ2-7, with TRBD1 matching 8 bases. CDR1 is SGHNT, CDR2 YENEEA, per germline. The CDR3 runs to 15 residues. V lost 2 bases and J lost 1; bases outside the gene matches: 4. The CDR3 loop reads CASSLNRDRSYEQYF. CDR3 bases: TGTGCCAGCAGCTTAAACCGGGACAGGTCCTACGAGCAGTACTTC.

This clone was counted between two and nine times. V and J are TRBV4-2 and TRBJ2-7, with D possibly TRBD2 on 5 matching bases. This CDR3 contains 13 residues. V was shortened by 4 bases and J by 1 base, with 8 bases between the two germline ends. Germline V gene data show CDR1 as LGHNA and CDR2 as YNFKEQ. The CDR3 protein is CASSPGGSYEQYF. CDR3 sequence (DNA): TGTGCCAGCAGCCCGGGCGGGTCCTACGAGCAGTACTTC.

V gene TRBV30 combines with J gene TRBJ2-7, with 14 nucleotides matching TRBD2. The CDR3 is 17 amino acids. CDR1 is GTSNPN and CDR2 is SVGIG in the germline V gene (reference sequence). V was clipped by 6 bases and J by 2 bases; unmatched bases: 12. CDR3 in amino acids: CACRGLAGGRGAYEQYF. In DNA form, the CDR3 reads TGTGCCTGTCGTGGACTAGCGGGAGGAAGGGGGGCCTACGAGCAGTACTTC.

The chain carries TRBV7-8 and TRBJ2-1; 7 nucleotides match TRBD2. The germline CDR1 and CDR2 sequences are SGHVS and FQNEAQ. V lost 2 bases to trimming and J lost 1 base; unmatched junction nucleotides: 2. The CDR3 is 15 amino acids. This chain's CDR3 is CASSLREGSYNEQFF. The CDR3, as DNA: TGTGCCAGCAGCTTAAGGGAGGGTTCCTACAATGAGCAGTTCTTC.

The CDR3 here is CASSLPSTPYNEQFF. CDR3 coding DNA: TGTGCCAGCAGCTTGCCTAGCACCCCCTACAATGAGCAGTTCTTC. The rearrangement joins TRBV5-4 to TRBJ2-1, with a weak D call TRBD2 (5 bases). The ends were cut back, 1 base at V and 2 bases at J, with 10 bases in the middle. The CDR3 runs to 15 residues. Germline V gene sequence: CDR1 SGHNT, CDR2 YYREEE (reference sequence).

This clone appeared a few times. CDR3 in amino acids: CASSYDFRTEAFF. The CDR3, as DNA: TGTGCCAGCAGTTACGATTTCCGGACTGAAGCTTTCTTT. The chain couples TRBV6-5 to TRBJ1-1; unclear D gene. CDR1 MNHEY and CDR2 SVGAGI come from the germline V gene. With 2 bases removed from V and 5 bases from J, the gap between germline ends came to 9 bases. The CDR3 runs 13 residues.

The chain has TRBV5-6 and TRBJ2-2; tentatively, D is TRBD2 (5 bases). V lost 3 bases, J lost 2 bases, and 8 bases lay in between. CDR1 is SGHDT, CDR2 YYEEEE, per germline. The CDR3 is 14 amino acids. The CDR3 region has the DNA TGTGCCAGCAGCTCCGGGATAAACACCGGGGAGCTGTTTTTT. Translation gives CASSSGINTGELFF.